The clone carrying this T cell receptor (beta chain) was detected only a few times. Antigen specificity is unknown. This record comes from a study of T cell repertoires in cytomegalovirus infection. Study findings and constraints: Ex vivo, HLA-C-restricted CMV-specific TCR beta clonotypes prevailed over the rest of the response.

The CDR3 is 17 amino acids. Trimming pared 6 bases from V and 5 bases from J, leaving 26 bases between. Germline lookup yields CDR1 SGHAT and CDR2 FQDESV (reference sequence). TCRdb independently ran MiXCR on the reads; one entry per CDR3 protein. The sample records about 160,000 distinct CDR3 sequences, roughly 20% being singletons. This chain joins TRBV11-1 and TRBJ2-7; D is perhaps TRBD1 (6 bases). The sequencing used CD8+ T cells from cultured PBMCs, collected from culture after CMV antigen stimulation. This TCR derives from a human donor in good health (CMV status not recorded). Some clones in this sample may be carry-over from other donors' samples. The CDR3 is CASRGLTGLSPLDEQYF. In DNA, the CDR3 is TGTGCCAGCAGGGGCCTTACAGGGCTTTCCCCTCTGGACGAGCAGTACTTC.